The 18 T cell receptor beta chains below were found in one sample sequenced in a study of T cell repertoires in cytomegalovirus infection. Antigens for these TCRs are unknown. Using its own MiXCR run on the reads, TCRdb lists one record per CDR3 protein. The table includes 450,000 to 600,000 distinct CDR3 sequences, 33% detected once. The sample was cultured PBMCs, taken from culture after CMV antigen stimulation. These receptors all stem from a human donor in good health (CMV status not recorded). Some clones in this sample may be carry-over from other donors' samples.

This clonotype was seen more than once but under ten times. The CDR3 sequence: CASSYYGSAGELFF. The CDR3 region has the DNA TGTGCCAGCAGTTACTATGGGTCTGCCGGGGAGCTGTTTTTT. The chain employs TRBV6-2 or TRBV6-3 and TRBJ2-2, with D unresolved. Trimming took off 1 base at V and 6 bases at J, with 9 bases between the two ends. In germline, CDR1 is MNHEY, CDR2 SVGEGT. CDR3 length: 14 residues.

The chain has TRBV27 and TRBJ1-4, with D possibly matching TRBD1 (5 bases). The V gene's germline CDR1 is MNHEY and CDR2 SMNVEV (reference sequence). The CDR3 totals 20 residues. V was shortened by 2 bases and J by 5 bases, with 27 bases between the two germline ends. CDR3 DNA: TGTGCCAGCAGTTTAACGGCCTCTCAATCATACCGGGGCCCAAATGAAAAACTGTTTTTT. This sequence encodes CASSLTASQSYRGPNEKLFF.

The table lists this clonotype with a few counts. Here the CDR3 reads CASSPWTGGSYEQYF. The CDR3, as DNA: TGTGCCAGCAGCCCCTGGACAGGGGGCTCCTACGAGCAGTACTTC. The rearrangement joins TRBV7-2 to TRBJ2-7, with 10 nucleotides matching TRBD1. The CDR3 runs to 15 residues. Germline CDR1 is SGHTA and CDR2 is FQGNSA. V shed 5 bases, J shed 0 bases, and the junction held 4 bases outside the gene matches.

This clonotype has at least ten counts. The rearrangement joins TRBV7-2 to TRBJ1-2; D is ambiguous. This CDR3 region has 13 residues. Germline values: CDR1 SGHTA, CDR2 FQGNSA. Trimming cost V 0 bases and J 4 bases, with 6 bases left between them. The CDR3 sequence: CASSLAGVYGYTF. CDR3 coding DNA: TGTGCCAGCAGCTTAGCGGGAGTCTATGGCTACACCTTC. The full variable domain, its missing parts supplied by reference TRBV7-2 and TRBJ1-2, is GAGVSQSPSNKVTEKGKDVELRCDPISGHTALYWYRQSLGQGLEFLIYFQGNSAPDKSGLPSDRFSAERTGGSVSTLTIQRTQQEDSAVYLCASSLAGVYGYTFGSGTRLTVV.

This chain joins TRBV6-7 and TRBJ2-1; the D gene could be TRBD1 or TRBD2 (7 bases each). TRBV6-7 is assigned to the ORF class and has an uncertain function. The CDR3 consists of 15 residues. Trimming removed 6 bases at V and 8 bases at J, with 20 bases between. DNA of the CDR3: TGTGCCAGCAGCCGAGGGCCAGGGGGGGGGGATGAGCAGTTCTTC. Translation: CASSRGPGGGDEQFF.

The chain is built from TRBV28 and TRBJ2-1, with 14 nucleotides matching TRBD2. The trim removed 5 bases at V and 2 bases at J, leaving 8 bases unmatched. CDR3 size: 18 residues. The germline V gene has CDR1 MDHEN and CDR2 SYDVKM. In DNA form, the CDR3 reads TGTGCCAGCAGTACGGGACTAGCGGGAGACGGAACCTACAATGAGCAGTTCTTC. Translated: CASSTGLAGDGTYNEQFF.

The chain couples TRBV6-2 or TRBV6-3 to TRBJ2-7; D not resolved. Germline CDR1 and CDR2: MNHEY and SVGEGT. The V gene lost 0 bases and the J gene lost 3 bases, with 3 bases spanning the gap. The CDR3 runs 12 residues. As DNA, the CDR3 is TGTGCCAGCAGTTACTCACACTACGAGCAGTACGTC. Its protein product is CASSYSHYEQYV.

This clonotype was seen ten or more times. The CDR3 spells CASSLTAGRGNTIYF. The DNA of the CDR3 is TGTGCCAGCAGCTTAACAGCAGGGAGGGGAAACACCATATATTTT. The chain uses TRBV7-2 and TRBJ1-3, with D perhaps TRBD1 (5 bases). The V gene lost 2 bases and the J gene lost 4 bases, with 12 bases spanning the gap. The CDR3 consists of 15 residues. Per germline, CDR1 SGHTA and CDR2 FQGNSA.

In its sample, this clonotype was seen many times. The chain uses TRBV7-2 and TRBJ1-4; D call uncertain. Trimming pared 5 bases from V and 5 bases from J, leaving 18 bases between. The CDR3 totals 16 residues. Germline CDR1 SGHTA, CDR2 FQGNSA. The DNA of the CDR3 is TGTGCCAGCAGCATTAGTATCGGACTCGGGAATGAAAAACTGTTTTTT. This sequence encodes CASSISIGLGNEKLFF.

This chain connects TRBV10-3 to TRBJ1-2; no firm D call. CDR3 size: 10 residues. V shed 8 bases and J shed 3 bases, with 4 bases lying between them. Germline CDR1 and CDR2: ENHRY and SYGVKD. CDR3 region: CAIGDYGYTF. The CDR3 region has the DNA TGTGCCATCGGGGACTATGGCTACACCTTC.

This clonotype was seen a few times. The rearrangement joins TRBV6-2 or TRBV6-3 to TRBJ1-6; D is unclear. The V end lost 7 bases, the J end lost 10 bases, and 11 bases lay between the germline ends. CDR1 and CDR2 (germline): MNHEY, SVGEGT. The CDR3 has 12 amino acids. CDR3 nucleotide sequence: TGTGCCAGCACTAAGGACTACTCACCCCTCCACTTT. Encoded protein: CASTKDYSPLHF.

Many counts were recorded for this clonotype. Here the CDR3 reads CASSQTGQHEAFF. CDR3 nucleotides: TGTGCCAGCAGCCAGACGGGACAGCATGAAGCTTTCTTT. This sequence joins TRBV7-2 and TRBJ1-1; 7 positions agree with TRBD1. V shed 5 bases and J 7 bases; nucleotides not matched to a gene: 7. The CDR3 sequence is 13 residues long. Germline-derived CDR1 and CDR2 are SGHTA and FQGNSA. Complete variable domain (other parts from reference TRBV7-2 and TRBJ1-1): GAGVSQSPSNKVTEKGKDVELRCDPISGHTALYWYRQSLGQGLEFLIYFQGNSAPDKSGLPSDRFSAERTGGSVSTLTIQRTQQEDSAVYLCASSQTGQHEAFFGQGTRLTVV.

The chain joins TRBV4-2 to TRBJ1-4; D unresolved. The V end lost 0 bases, the J end lost 6 bases, and 14 bases lay between the germline ends. CDR3 size: 16 residues. CDR1 and CDR2 from the germline V gene are LGHNA and YNFKEQ. CDR3 region: CASSQDFTGWDEKLFF. In DNA, the CDR3 is TGTGCCAGCAGCCAAGACTTTACGGGATGGGATGAAAAACTGTTTTTT.

The table lists this clonotype with many counts. The rearrangement links TRBV28 to TRBJ1-4, with D maybe TRBD1 (6 bases). Trimming took off 6 bases at V and 2 bases at J, with 10 bases between the two ends. Germline V gene sequence: CDR1 MDHEN, CDR2 SYDVKM. The CDR3 is 14 residues long. The DNA for the CDR3 is TGTGCCAGCAGGGAGACAGGCACTAATGAAAAACTGTTTTTT. Translated, it gives CASRETGTNEKLFF.

V is TRBV7-8 and J is TRBJ2-6; D ambiguous. Per the germline V gene, CDR1 is SGHVS and CDR2 is FQNEAQ. Trimming cost V 4 bases and J 0 bases, with 7 bases left between them. The CDR3 consists of 15 residues. The chain's CDR3 is CASSSQSSGANVLTF. The CDR3 bases are TGTGCCAGCAGCTCACAGAGCTCTGGGGCCAACGTCCTGACTTTC.

The sample holds many counts of this clonotype. The chain carries TRBV7-6 and TRBJ1-1; no definite D call. Trimming took 1 base from V and 3 from J, leaving 12 bases between them. The CDR3 is 15 amino acids. Germline V gives CDR1 SGHVS, CDR2 FNYEAQ. CDR3 residues: CASSLGQYAYTEAFF. The CDR3 coding sequence is TGTGCCAGCAGCTTAGGTCAGTATGCGTACACTGAAGCTTTCTTT.

This clonotype was detected only a few times. This may arise from a read error, as a much more abundant clone is one base away. CDR3 coding DNA: TGTGCCAGCAGCCACAGGGTGAACACTGAAGCTTTCTTT. Protein sequence: CASSHRVNTEAFF. The V call is TRBV7-8, the J call TRBJ1-1, with D possibly TRBD1 on 6 matching bases. Germline V gene data show CDR1 as SGHVS and CDR2 as FQNEAQ. The CDR3 runs to 13 residues. V was shortened by 5 bases and J by 0 bases, with 7 bases between the two germline ends.

The rearrangement joins TRBV7-2 to TRBJ1-2; D is unclear. The ends were cut back, 5 bases at V and 4 bases at J, with 11 bases in the middle. The CDR3 runs to 13 residues. CDR1 is SGHTA and CDR2 is FQGNSA in the germline V gene. CDR3 coding DNA: TGTGCCAGCAGCCGAGATGGTAGCTATGGCTACACCTTC. Translation: CASSRDGSYGYTF.